Listed below are T cell receptor beta chains from one sample, sequenced in a study of blood T cell repertoires in COVID-19. This table comes from immunoSEQ multiplex PCR, and its TCRdb copy is limited to in-frame clones, with some not included. The repertoire holds about 390,000 clones, with 70% to 90% as singletons. The material sequenced was peripheral blood. These receptors originate from an older woman with COVID-19, enrolled during active disease. Each CDR3 is given with its conserved first and last residue. The D gene is left open where the match is weak. Size tells how often a clone was seen (once, few, many) or the class of an expanded clone, and some rows leave it out.

abundance: few; d_gene: .; v_gene: TRBV24-1; j_gene: TRBJ1-5; CDR3aa: CATSDPGQPQHF; CDR3nt: TGTGCCACCAGTGATCCCGGTCAGCCCCAGCATTTT
abundance: .; d_gene: .; v_gene: TRBV3-1/TRBV3-2; j_gene: TRBJ2-5; CDR3aa: CASSQGFLVGETQYF; CDR3nt: TGTGCCAGCAGCCAAGGGTTTCTAGTGGGAGAGACCCAGTACTTC
abundance: .; d_gene: .; v_gene: TRBV6-5; j_gene: TRBJ2-1; CDR3aa: CASSYQQGGAEQFF; CDR3nt: TGTGCCAGCAGTTACCAGCAGGGTGGGGCTGAGCAGTTCTTC
abundance: .; d_gene: .; v_gene: TRBV6-1; j_gene: TRBJ2-4; CDR3aa: CASSEDVTPAKNIQYF; CDR3nt: TGTGCCAGCAGTGAAGATGTAACACCCGCCAAAAACATTCAGTACTTC
abundance: few; d_gene: TRBD1; v_gene: TRBV30; j_gene: TRBJ1-1; CDR3aa: CAWSDGQGNTEAFF; CDR3nt: TGTGCCTGGAGTGATGGACAGGGGAACACTGAAGCTTTCTTT
abundance: .; d_gene: .; v_gene: TRBV5-4; j_gene: TRBJ2-7; CDR3aa: CASSLGVGLSYEQYF; CDR3nt: TGTGCCAGCAGCTTGGGAGTAGGACTATCCTACGAGCAGTACTTC
abundance: few; d_gene: .; v_gene: TRBV5-1; j_gene: TRBJ1-4; CDR3aa: CASSLGGLGEKLFF; CDR3nt: TGCGCCAGCAGCCTTGGAGGGTTGGGTGAAAAACTGTTTTTT
abundance: .; d_gene: .; v_gene: TRBV9; j_gene: TRBJ1-6; CDR3aa: CASSVTGFINNSPLHF; CDR3nt: TGTGCCAGCAGCGTAACAGGGTTCATTAATAATTCACCCCTCCACTTT
abundance: .; d_gene: .; v_gene: TRBV24-1; j_gene: TRBJ2-2; CDR3aa: CATSDLKRGLSGELFF; CDR3nt: TGTGCCACCAGTGATTTGAAGAGGGGGTTGTCCGGGGAGCTGTTTTTT
abundance: .; d_gene: .; v_gene: TRBV9; j_gene: TRBJ1-2; CDR3aa: CASSGEGYGYTF; CDR3nt: TGTGCCAGCAGCGGGGAGGGGTATGGCTACACCTTC
abundance: .; d_gene: .; v_gene: TRBV3-1/TRBV3-2; j_gene: TRBJ1-2; CDR3aa: CASSQLGAHGYGYTF; CDR3nt: TGTGCCAGCAGCCAATTGGGGGCGCACGGCTATGGCTACACCTTC